This T cell receptor (beta chain) is drawn from a study of blood T cell repertoires in COVID-19. About the study: The origin of the acute and convalescent COVID-19 samples was the United States, Italy and Spain. The cDNA or gDNA used as material had been derived from T cells, B-cell-depleted T cells, or PBMCs.

Trimming cost V 2 bases and J 3 bases; bases outside gene matches: 0. This CDR3 has 13 amino acids. Germline-derived CDR1 and CDR2 are WNHNN and SYGVQD (reference sequence). Original methodology: It was from reference gene primer amplification that nucleated cell counts were estimated. Assay: immunoSEQ multiplex PCR; the TCRdb copy retains only in-frame clones and omits some. V, J and clone size are those of that table, while D and trimming were read from the DNA. The sample carries roughly 480,000 clones, approximately 92% recorded once. Seattle's cohort entered during active infection and was followed longitudinally.

The clonotype originates from a man in his late teens or twenties with COVID-19, enrolled during active disease. The rearrangement joins TRBV10-1 to TRBJ2-5; 7 bases fit TRBD1. The sequenced sample was peripheral blood. The DNA for the CDR3 is TGCGCCAGCAGTGAGACAGGGGAAGAGACCCAGTACTTC. It yields the protein CASSETGEETQYF.